This record covers a single T cell receptor beta chain. The data were taken from a study of blood T cell repertoires in COVID-19. At the level of the study: The United States, Italy and Spain provided the acute and convalescent COVID-19 samples. The cDNA or gDNA used as material had been derived from T cells, B-cell-depleted T cells, or PBMCs.

Original processing notes: Reference gene primer amplification in the assay estimated nucleated cell counts. TCRdb's table, derived via immunoSEQ multiplex PCR, lists solely in-frame clones and lacks some. V, J and clone size are taken as reported in that table, and D and trimming were inferred from the DNA itself. The sample includes roughly 200,000 clones, approximately 84% of them seen just once. The V and J ends lost 2 bases and 0 bases, in that order; junction bases with no gene match: 3. The CDR3 sequence is 15 residues long. Germline V gives CDR1 GTSNPN, CDR2 SVGIG (reference sequence). Sequencing input: peripheral blood. The chain employs TRBV30 and TRBJ2-3, with 9 bases matching TRBD2. The clonotype was recovered from a man over 45 with active or convalescent COVID-19. Here the CDR3 reads CAWSRAGGSTDTQYF. CDR3 DNA: TGTGCCTGGAGTAGAGCGGGGGGTAGCACAGATACGCAGTATTTT.